The sequence of this T cell receptor (beta chain) was determined in a study of T cells after posttransplantation cyclophosphamide. Controls had myeloablative marrow grafts with methotrexate and calcineurin inhibitor, sampled at 1 year. Germline V gene data show CDR1 as SGHRS and CDR2 as YFSETQ. There are 13 residues in the CDR3. V was trimmed by 1 base and J by 5 bases, leaving 9 bases between them. The data were produced by immunoSEQ multiplex PCR, yet TCRdb's version contains in-frame clones alone and is incomplete. The sample yields 9,700 or so clones, about 90% seen once. The TCR was taken from a male patient aged 45-60 years who received an allogeneic stem cell transplant from an unrelated donor, was CMV-positive, and had chronic GVHD only. Some of the T cells may derive from the graft donor. Sample: PBMCs, taken about 450 days after allogeneic stem cell transplant with calcineurin inhibitor and methotrexate. The rearrangement joins TRBV5-1 to TRBJ2-5; D may be TRBD2 (5 bases). The CDR3 DNA reads as TGCGCCAGCAGCTTGCTGCTAGCTGAGACCCAGTACTTC. It specifies CASSLLLAETQYF.